Sequencing of this T cell receptor beta chain was carried out in a study of blood T cell repertoires in COVID-19. Study in general: Material from acute and convalescent COVID-19 was sourced from the United States, Italy and Spain.

In terms of age and location, participants ranged from about 18 to 95 years and lived in fewer than 30 US areas. Participants were placed into cohorts based on the clinical history they reported. Germline V lookup: CDR1 SNHLY, CDR2 FYNNEI. This CDR3 has 15 amino acids. Deletions cut 4 bases from V and 6 bases from J, with 16 bases between. In the authors' methods: Estimation of nucleated cell counts was performed using reference gene primer amplification. Only in-frame clones appear in the TCRdb table, and some are missing; sequencing was by immunoSEQ multiplex PCR. The V and J calls and the clone size are those of that table, but D and trimming were determined from the DNA. Of 200,000 or so clones listed, 80% to 90% are singletons.

This TCR was sampled from a woman in her 40s with acute COVID-19. The sample comprised PBMCs or T cells enriched from blood (not recorded which). The V call is TRBV2, the J call TRBJ1-5, with D possibly being TRBD1 (5 bases). CDR3 in amino acids: CASSAQGMVGQPQHF. CDR3 nucleotides: TGTGCCAGCAGTGCGCAGGGTATGGTGGGTCAGCCCCAGCATTTT.